In this sample, the clone carrying this T cell receptor beta chain turned up a few times. Sequencing was performed with immunoSEQ multiplex PCR; in TCRdb, only in-frame clones are kept and a portion is missing. Among about 50,000 clones, about nine tenths were seen once, and the ten largest hold 0.5% to 0.6%. The data belong to a study of T cell changes during pregnancy in multiple sclerosis. Germline values: CDR1 SGHTA, CDR2 FQGNSA. The trim removed 6 bases at V and 0 bases at J, leaving 5 bases unmatched. The CDR3 runs to 15 residues. The sample was CD4+ T cells from peripheral blood mononuclear cells, taken after pregnancy. This TCR came from a female donor with multiple sclerosis, enrolled in a pregnancy study. V is TRBV7-2 and J is TRBJ2-1, with TRBD2 identical over 7 bases. The CDR3 DNA is TGTGCCAGCAGACCAAGCGGGACCTCCTACAATGAGCAGTTCTTC. Its translation is CASRPSGTSYNEQFF.